This note documents a single T cell receptor beta chain sequence. Its antigen is unknown. Per-nucleotide qualities are absent, and no much larger clonotype sits a single base away. Library prep was done by the immunoSEQ multiplex PCR assay. Imported from immuneACCESS, the table was reduced by TCRdb to in-frame sequences with V and J called. These copies leave out some clones; in studies compared against another copy, an unresolved V gene accounts for under half, and the cause of the remainder is not known. In this sample the table shows around 50,000 clones, roughly 96% of which occur a single time. Approximately 2.4% of the sample is taken by the ten largest. The V and J ends are trimmed by 2 bases and 6 bases, leaving 13 bases between them. Measured from the cysteine to the phenylalanine, the CDR3 is 14 residues long. Only the CDR3 DNA stays, 42 bases, in frame from base 1. CDR1 is given as LNHDA and CDR2 as SQIVND, both from the germline V gene (reference sequence).

This record comes from a study of control samples from healthy donors and cancer patients (dated by TCRdb to 2018 to 2021). Recombination linked TRBV19 to TRBJ1-1; TRBD1 is a possible D gene, resting on 5 matching bases. The TCR sequence derives from a man aged 25-40 years in good health. The sequenced sample consisted of blood. The CDR3 protein: CASSIPGAAPEAFF. The DNA reads TGTGCCAGTAGTATACCCGGGGCGGCCCCTGAAGCTTTCTTT.